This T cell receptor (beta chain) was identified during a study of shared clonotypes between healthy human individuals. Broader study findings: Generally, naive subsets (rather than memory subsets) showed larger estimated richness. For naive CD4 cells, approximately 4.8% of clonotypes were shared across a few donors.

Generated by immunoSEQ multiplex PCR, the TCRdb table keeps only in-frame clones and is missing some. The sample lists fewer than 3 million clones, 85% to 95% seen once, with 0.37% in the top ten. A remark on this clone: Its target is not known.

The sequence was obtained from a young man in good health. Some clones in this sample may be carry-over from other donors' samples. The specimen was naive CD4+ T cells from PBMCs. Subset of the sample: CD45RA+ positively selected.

CDR3 protein: CASSESVRGPGSNQPQHF. CDR3 in DNA: TGTGCCAGCAGTGAAAGCGTTCGGGGGCCGGGGAGCAATCAGCCCCAGCATTTT. This chain joins TRBV6-1 and TRBJ1-5; possible D gene TRBD1, 6 bases. The CDR3 is 18 amino acids. Germline V gene lookup returns CDR1 MNHNS and CDR2 SASEGT. V shed 2 bases and J shed 1 base, with 18 bases lying between them.